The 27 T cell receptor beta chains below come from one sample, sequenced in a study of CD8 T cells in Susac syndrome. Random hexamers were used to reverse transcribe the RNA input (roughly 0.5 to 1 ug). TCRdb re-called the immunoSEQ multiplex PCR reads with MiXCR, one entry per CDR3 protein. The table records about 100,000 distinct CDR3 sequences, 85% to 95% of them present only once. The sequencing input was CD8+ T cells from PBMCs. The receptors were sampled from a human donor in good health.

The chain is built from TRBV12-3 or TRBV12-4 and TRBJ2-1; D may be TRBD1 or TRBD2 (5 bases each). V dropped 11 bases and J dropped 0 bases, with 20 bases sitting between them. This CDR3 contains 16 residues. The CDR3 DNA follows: TGTGCCTCGGGGCCGGGGCCAACTAGCTCCTACAATGAGCAGTTCTTC. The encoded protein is CASGPGPTSSYNEQFF.

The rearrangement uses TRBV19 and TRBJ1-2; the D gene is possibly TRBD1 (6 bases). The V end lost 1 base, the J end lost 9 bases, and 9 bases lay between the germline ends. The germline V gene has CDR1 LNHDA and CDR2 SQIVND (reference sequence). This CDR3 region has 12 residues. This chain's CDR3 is CASSIAQGSYTF. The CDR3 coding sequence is TGTGCCAGTAGTATAGCCCAGGGGAGCTACACCTTC.

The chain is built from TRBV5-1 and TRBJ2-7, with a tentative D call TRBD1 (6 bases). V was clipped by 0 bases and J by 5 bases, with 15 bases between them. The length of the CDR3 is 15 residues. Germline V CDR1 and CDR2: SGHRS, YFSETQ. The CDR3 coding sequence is TGCGCCAGCAGCTTGGCAGGGGCAGGACCCCACGAGCAGTACTTC. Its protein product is CASSLAGAGPHEQYF.

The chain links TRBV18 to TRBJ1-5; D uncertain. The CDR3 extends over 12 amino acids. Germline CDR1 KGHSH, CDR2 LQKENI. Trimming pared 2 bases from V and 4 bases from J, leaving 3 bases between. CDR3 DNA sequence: TGTGCCAGCTCACCAGAGAATCAGCCCCAGCATTTT. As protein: CASSPENQPQHF.

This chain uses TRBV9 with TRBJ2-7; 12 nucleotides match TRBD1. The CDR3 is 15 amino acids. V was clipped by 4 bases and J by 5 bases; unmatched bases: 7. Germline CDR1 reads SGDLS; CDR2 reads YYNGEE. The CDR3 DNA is TGTGCCAGCAGCATGGGGACAGGGGGCAACAACGAGCAGTACTTC. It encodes CASSMGTGGNNEQYF.

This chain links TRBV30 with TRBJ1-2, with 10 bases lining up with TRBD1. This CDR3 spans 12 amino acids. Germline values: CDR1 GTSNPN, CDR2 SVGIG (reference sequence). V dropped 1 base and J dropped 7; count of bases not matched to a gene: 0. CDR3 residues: CAWSGQGAGYTF. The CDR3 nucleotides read TGTGCCTGGAGTGGACAGGGGGCTGGCTACACCTTC.

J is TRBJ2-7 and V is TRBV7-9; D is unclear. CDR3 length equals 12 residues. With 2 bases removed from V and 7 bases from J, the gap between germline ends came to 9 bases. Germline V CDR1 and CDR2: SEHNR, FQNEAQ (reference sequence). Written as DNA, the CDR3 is TGTGCCAGCAGCTTAATGCTCAAGGAGCAGTACTTC. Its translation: CASSLMLKEQYF. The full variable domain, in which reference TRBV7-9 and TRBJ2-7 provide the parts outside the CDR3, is DTGVSQNPRHKITKRGQNVTFRCDPISEHNRLYWYRQTLGQGPEFLTYFQNEAQLEKSRLLSDRFSAERPKGSFSTLEIQRTEQGDSAMYLCASSLMLKEQYFGPGTRLTVT.

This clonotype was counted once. The CDR3 DNA is TGTGCCAGCAGCGGACCTCGGGACAGTGACTCCAATGAGCAGTTCTTC. Its protein product is CASSGPRDSDSNEQFF. This sequence joins TRBV13 and TRBJ2-1; TRBD1 matches 7 bases. Germline values: CDR1 PRHDT, CDR2 FYEKMQ (reference sequence). This CDR3 region has 16 residues. The trim removed 5 bases at V and 6 bases at J, leaving 13 bases unmatched.

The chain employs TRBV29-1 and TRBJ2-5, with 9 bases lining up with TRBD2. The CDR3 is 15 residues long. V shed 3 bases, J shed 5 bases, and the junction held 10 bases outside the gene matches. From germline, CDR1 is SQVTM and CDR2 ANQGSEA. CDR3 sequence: CSVEPASGATETQYF. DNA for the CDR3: TGCAGCGTTGAGCCGGCTAGCGGGGCTACGGAGACCCAGTACTTC.

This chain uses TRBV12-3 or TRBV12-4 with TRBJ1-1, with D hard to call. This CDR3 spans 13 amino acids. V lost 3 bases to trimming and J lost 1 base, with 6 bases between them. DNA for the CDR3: TGTGCCAGCAGTTTTTCAGCGAACACTGAAGCTTTCTTT. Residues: CASSFSANTEAFF.

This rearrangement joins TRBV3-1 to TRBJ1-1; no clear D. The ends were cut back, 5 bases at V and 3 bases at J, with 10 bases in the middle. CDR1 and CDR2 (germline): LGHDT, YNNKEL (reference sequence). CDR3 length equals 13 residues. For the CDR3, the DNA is TGTGCCAGCAGCGCGGAGGCGGACACTGAAGCTTTCTTT. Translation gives CASSAEADTEAFF. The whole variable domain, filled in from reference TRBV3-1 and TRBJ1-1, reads DTAVSQTPKYLVTQMGNDKSIKCEQNLGHDTMYWYKQDSKKFLKIMFSYNNKELIINETVPNRFSPKSPDKAHLNLHINSLELGDSAVYFCASSAEADTEAFFGQGTRLTVV.

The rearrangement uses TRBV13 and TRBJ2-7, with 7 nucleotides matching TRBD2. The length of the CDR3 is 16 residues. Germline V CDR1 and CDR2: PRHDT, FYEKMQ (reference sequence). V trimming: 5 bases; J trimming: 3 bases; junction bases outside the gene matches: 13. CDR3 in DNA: TGTGCCAGCAGCGCCGCTAGCGGCTGGGGGTTCTACGAGCAGTACTTC. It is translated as CASSAASGWGFYEQYF. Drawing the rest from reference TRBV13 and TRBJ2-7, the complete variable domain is AAGVIQSPRHLIKEKRETATLKCYPIPRHDTVYWYQQGPGQDPQFLISFYEKMQSDKGSIPDRFSAQQFSDYHSELNMSSLELGDSALYFCASSAASGWGFYEQYFGPGTRLTVT.

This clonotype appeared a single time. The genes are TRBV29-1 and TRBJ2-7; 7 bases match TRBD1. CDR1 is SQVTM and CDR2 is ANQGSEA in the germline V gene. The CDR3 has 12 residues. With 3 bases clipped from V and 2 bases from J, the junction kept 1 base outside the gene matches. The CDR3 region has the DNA TGCAGCGTTGATGGGACAGCCTACGAGCAGTACTTC. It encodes CSVDGTAYEQYF.

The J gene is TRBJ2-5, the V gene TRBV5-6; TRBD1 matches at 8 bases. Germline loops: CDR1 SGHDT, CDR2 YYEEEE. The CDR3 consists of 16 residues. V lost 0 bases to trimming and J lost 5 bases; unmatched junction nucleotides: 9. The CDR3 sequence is CASSLGQGWGGETQYF. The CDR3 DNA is TGTGCCAGCAGCTTGGGACAGGGGTGGGGTGGCGAGACCCAGTACTTC.

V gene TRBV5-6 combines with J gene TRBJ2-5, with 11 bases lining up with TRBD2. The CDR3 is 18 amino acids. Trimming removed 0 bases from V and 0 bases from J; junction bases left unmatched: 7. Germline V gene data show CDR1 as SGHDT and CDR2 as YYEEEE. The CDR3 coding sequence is TGTGCCAGCAGCTTGGGTCTAGCGGGGGGCCTGTACCAAGAGACCCAGTACTTC. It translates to CASSLGLAGGLYQETQYF.

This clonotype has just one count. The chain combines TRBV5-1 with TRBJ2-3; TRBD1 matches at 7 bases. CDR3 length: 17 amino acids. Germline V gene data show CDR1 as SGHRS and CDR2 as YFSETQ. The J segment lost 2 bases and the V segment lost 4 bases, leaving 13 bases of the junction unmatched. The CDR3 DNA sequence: TGCGCCAGCAGCCCCAAAAGGGGGCTAGGGGCCACAGATACGCAGTATTTT. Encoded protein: CASSPKRGLGATDTQYF.

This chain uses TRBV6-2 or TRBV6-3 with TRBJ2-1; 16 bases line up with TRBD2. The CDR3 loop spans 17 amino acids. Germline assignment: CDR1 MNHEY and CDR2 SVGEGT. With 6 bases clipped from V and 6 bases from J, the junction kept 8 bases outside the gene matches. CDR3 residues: CASRGTSGGAPVNEQFF. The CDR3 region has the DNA TGTGCCAGCAGGGGGACTAGCGGGGGGGCTCCGGTCAATGAGCAGTTCTTC.

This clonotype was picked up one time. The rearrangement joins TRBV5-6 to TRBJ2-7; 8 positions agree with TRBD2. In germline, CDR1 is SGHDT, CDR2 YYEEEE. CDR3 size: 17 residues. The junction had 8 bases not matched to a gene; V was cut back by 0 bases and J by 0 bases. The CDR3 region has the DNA TGTGCCAGCAGCTTGGCGCTAGCGGGCACCTACTCCTACGAGCAGTACTTC. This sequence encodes CASSLALAGTYSYEQYF. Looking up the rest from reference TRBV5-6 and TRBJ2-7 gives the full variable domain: DAGVTQSPTHLIKTRGQQVTLRCSPKSGHDTVSWYQQALGQGPQFIFQYYEEEERQRGNFPDRFSGHQFPNYSSELNVNALLLGDSALYLCASSLALAGTYSYEQYFGPGTRLTVT.

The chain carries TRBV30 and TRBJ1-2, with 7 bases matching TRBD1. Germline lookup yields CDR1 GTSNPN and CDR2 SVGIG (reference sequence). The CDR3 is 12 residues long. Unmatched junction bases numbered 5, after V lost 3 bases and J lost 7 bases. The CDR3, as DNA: TGTGCCTGGAGACAGGGGTCGGGTGGCTACACCTTC. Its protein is CAWRQGSGGYTF.

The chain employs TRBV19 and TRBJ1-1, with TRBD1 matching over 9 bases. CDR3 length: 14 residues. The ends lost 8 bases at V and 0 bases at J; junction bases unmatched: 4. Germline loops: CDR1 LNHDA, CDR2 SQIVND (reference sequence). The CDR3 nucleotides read TGTGCCAGTGTCAGACAGGGGGTGAACACTGAAGCTTTCTTT. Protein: CASVRQGVNTEAFF.

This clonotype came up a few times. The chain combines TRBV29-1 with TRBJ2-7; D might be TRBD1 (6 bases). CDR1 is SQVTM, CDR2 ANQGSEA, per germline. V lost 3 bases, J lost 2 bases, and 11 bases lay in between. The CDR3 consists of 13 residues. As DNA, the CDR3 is TGCAGCGTTGACTCAGGACAGACCTACGAGCAGTACTTC. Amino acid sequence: CSVDSGQTYEQYF.

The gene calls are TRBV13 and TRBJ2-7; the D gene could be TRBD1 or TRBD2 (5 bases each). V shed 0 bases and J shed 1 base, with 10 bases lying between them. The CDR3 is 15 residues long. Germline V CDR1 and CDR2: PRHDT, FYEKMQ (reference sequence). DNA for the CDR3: TGTGCCAGCAGCTTAGGCTGGGACGCTTCCTACGAGCAGTACTTC. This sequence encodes CASSLGWDASYEQYF. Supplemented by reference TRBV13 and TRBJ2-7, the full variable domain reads AAGVIQSPRHLIKEKRETATLKCYPIPRHDTVYWYQQGPGQDPQFLISFYEKMQSDKGSIPDRFSAQQFSDYHSELNMSSLELGDSALYFCASSLGWDASYEQYFGPGTRLTVT.

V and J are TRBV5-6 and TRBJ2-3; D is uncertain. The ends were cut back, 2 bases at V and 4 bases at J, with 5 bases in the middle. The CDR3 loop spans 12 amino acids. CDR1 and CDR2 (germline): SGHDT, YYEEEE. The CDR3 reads CASSFQADTQYF. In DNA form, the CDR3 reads TGTGCCAGCAGCTTCCAGGCAGATACGCAGTATTTT.

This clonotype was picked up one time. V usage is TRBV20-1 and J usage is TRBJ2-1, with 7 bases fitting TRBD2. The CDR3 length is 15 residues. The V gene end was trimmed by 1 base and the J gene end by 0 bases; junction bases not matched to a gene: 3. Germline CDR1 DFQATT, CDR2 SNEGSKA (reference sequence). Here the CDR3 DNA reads TGCAGTGCTAGAGTTGGGAGGGGCTCCTACAATGAGCAGTTCTTC. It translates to CSARVGRGSYNEQFF.

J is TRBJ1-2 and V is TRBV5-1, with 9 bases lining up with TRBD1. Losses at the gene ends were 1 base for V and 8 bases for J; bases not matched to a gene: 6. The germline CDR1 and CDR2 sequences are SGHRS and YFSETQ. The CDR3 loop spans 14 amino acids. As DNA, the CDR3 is TGCGCCAGCAGCTTGTCTTGGACAGGGGACGGCTACACCTTC. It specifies CASSLSWTGDGYTF.

This CDR3 reads CASTSGGASYNEQFF. DNA of the CDR3: TGTGCCAGCACATCGGGGGGTGCCTCCTACAATGAGCAGTTCTTC. The chain carries TRBV7-2 and TRBJ2-1; TRBD2 agrees at 7 bases. Germline loops: CDR1 SGHTA, CDR2 FQGNSA. V was clipped by 7 bases and J by 0 bases; unmatched bases: 6. The CDR3 spans 15 residues.

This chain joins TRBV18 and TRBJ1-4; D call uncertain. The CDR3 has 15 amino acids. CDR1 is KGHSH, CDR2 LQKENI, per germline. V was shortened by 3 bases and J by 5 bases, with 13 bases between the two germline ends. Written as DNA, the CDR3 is TGTGCCAGCTCACCCTCACAGTGGGGAAATGAAAAACTGTTTTTT. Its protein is CASSPSQWGNEKLFF.